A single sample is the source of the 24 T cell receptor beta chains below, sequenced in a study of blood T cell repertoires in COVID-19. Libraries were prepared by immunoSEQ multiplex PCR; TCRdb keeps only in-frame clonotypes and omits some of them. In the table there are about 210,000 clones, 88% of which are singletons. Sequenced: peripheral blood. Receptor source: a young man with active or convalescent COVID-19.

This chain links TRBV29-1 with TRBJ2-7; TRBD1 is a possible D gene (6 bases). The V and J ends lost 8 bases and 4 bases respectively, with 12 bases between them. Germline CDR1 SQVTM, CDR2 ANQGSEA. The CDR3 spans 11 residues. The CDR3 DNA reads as TGCAGCAGCCGGGACACTTACGAGCAGTACTTC. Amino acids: CSSRDTYEQYF.

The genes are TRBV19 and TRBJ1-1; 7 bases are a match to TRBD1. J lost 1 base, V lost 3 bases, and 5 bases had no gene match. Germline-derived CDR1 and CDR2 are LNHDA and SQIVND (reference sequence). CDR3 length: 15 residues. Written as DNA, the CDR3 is TGTGCCAGTAGTATCACAGGGGCACCGAACACTGAAGCTTTCTTT. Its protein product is CASSITGAPNTEAFF.

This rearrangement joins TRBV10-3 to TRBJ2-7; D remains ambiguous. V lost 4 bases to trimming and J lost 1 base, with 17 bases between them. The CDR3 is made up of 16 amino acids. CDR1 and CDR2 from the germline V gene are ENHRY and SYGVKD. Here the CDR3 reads CAISAGFLGGSYEQYF. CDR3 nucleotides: TGTGCCATCAGTGCTGGTTTTCTAGGCGGTTCCTACGAGCAGTACTTC.

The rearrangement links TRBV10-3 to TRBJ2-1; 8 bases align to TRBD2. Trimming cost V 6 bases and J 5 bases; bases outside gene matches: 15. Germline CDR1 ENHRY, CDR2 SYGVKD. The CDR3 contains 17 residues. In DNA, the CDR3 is TGTGCCATCAGCCCTCCCCTGGGGACGGGAGGGGACAATGAGCAGTTCTTC. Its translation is CAISPPLGTGGDNEQFF.

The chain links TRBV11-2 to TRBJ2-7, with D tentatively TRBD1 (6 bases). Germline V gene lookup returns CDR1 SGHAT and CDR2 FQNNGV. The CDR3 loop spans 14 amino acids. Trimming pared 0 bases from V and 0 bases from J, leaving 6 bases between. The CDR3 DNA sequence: TGTGCCAGCAGCTTAGAGACAGGCTCCTACGAGCAGTACTTC. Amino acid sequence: CASSLETGSYEQYF.

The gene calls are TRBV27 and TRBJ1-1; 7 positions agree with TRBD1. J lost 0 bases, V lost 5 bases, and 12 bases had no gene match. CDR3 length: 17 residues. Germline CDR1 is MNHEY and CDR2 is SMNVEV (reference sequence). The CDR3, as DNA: TGTGCCAGCAGTCCTGGGGACAGTCTCGGGCTGAACACTGAAGCTTTCTTT. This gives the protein CASSPGDSLGLNTEAFF.

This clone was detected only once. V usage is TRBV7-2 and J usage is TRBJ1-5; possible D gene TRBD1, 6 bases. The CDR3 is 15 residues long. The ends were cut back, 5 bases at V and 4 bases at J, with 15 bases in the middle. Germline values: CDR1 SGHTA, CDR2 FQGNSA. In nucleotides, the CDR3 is TGTGCCAGCAGCCCCCCAGGCAGGGGAAATCAGCCCCAGCATTTT. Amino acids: CASSPPGRGNQPQHF. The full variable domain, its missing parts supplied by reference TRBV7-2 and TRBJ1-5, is GAGVSQSPSNKVTEKGKDVELRCDPISGHTALYWYRQSLGQGLEFLIYFQGNSAPDKSGLPSDRFSAERTGGSVSTLTIQRTQQEDSAVYLCASSPPGRGNQPQHFGDGTRLSIL.

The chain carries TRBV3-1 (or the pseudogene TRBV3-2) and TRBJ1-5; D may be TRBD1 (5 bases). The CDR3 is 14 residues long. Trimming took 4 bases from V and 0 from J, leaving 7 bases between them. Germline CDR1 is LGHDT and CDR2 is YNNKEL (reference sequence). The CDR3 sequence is CASSRRVSNQPQHF. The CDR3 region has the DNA TGTGCCAGCAGCCGCAGGGTTAGCAATCAGCCCCAGCATTTT.

The CDR3 region has the DNA TGTGCCAGCAGCAGACAGGGGGTGCAGTACTTC. This gives the protein CASSRQGVQYF. V is TRBV13 and J is TRBJ2-7, with TRBD1 identical over 9 bases. Germline V gene data show CDR1 as PRHDT and CDR2 as FYEKMQ (reference sequence). The CDR3 loop spans 11 amino acids. The J segment lost 9 bases and the V segment lost 5 bases, leaving 2 bases of the junction unmatched.

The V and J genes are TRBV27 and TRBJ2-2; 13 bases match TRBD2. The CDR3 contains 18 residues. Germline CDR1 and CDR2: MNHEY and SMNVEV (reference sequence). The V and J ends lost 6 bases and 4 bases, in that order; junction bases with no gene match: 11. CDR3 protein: CASRGVLAGGPSTGELFF. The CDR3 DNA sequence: TGTGCCAGCAGAGGAGTACTAGCGGGAGGGCCAAGCACCGGGGAGCTGTTTTTT.

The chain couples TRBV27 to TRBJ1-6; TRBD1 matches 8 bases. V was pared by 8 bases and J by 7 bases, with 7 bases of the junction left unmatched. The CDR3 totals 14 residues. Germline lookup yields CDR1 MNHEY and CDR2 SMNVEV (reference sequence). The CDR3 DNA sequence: TGTGCCAGCGGACAGGGTACGGAGAATTCACCCCTCCACTTT. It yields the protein CASGQGTENSPLHF.

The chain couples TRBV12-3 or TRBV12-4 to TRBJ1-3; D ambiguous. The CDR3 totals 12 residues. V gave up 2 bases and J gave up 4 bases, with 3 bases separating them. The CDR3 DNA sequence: TGTGCCAGCAGTTTACAGGGAAACACCATATATTTT. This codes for CASSLQGNTIYF.

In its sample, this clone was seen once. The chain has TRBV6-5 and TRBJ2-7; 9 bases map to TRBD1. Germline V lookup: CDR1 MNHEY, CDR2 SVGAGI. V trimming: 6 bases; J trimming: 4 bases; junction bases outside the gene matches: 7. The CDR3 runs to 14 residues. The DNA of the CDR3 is TGTGCCAGCAGCCGGGGACAGGGTCTTTACGAGCAGTACTTC. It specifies CASSRGQGLYEQYF.

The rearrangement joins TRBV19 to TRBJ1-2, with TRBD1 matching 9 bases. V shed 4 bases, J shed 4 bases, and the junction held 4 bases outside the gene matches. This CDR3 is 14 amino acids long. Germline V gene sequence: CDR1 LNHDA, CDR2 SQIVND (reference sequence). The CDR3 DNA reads TGTGCCAGTAGTAGGGGACAGGGCAGCTATGGCTACACCTTC. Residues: CASSRGQGSYGYTF.

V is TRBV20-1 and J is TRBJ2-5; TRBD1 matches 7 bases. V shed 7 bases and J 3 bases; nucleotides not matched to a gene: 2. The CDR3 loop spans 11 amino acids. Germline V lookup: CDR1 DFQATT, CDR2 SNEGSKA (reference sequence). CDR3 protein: CSGDREETQYF. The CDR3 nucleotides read TGCAGTGGCGACAGGGAAGAGACCCAGTACTTC.

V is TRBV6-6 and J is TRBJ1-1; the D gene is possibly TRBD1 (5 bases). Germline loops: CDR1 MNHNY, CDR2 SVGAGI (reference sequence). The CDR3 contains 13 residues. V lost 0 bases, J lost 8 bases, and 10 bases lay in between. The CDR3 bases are TGTGCCAGCAGTTACTCCGGCGGGGCAGAAGCTTTCTTT. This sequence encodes CASSYSGGAEAFF.

The CDR3 nucleotides read TGTGCCAGCAGCCCCCTATCACTAGCGGGAGTTGGAGAGACCCAGTACTTC. It codes for CASSPLSLAGVGETQYF. The chain recombines TRBV3-1 (or the pseudogene TRBV3-2) with TRBJ2-5; 11 bases fit TRBD2. V shed 4 bases and J 4 bases; nucleotides not matched to a gene: 11. The CDR3 consists of 17 residues. Germline values: CDR1 LGHDT, CDR2 YNNKEL (reference sequence).

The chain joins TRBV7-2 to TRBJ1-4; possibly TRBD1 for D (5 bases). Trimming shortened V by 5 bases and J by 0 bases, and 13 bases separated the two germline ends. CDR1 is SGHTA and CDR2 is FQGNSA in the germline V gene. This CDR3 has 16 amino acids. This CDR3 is CASSLARGTTNEKLFF. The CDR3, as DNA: TGTGCCAGCAGCCTCGCCCGGGGGACAACTAATGAAAAACTGTTTTTT. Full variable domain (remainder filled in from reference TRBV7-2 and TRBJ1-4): GAGVSQSPSNKVTEKGKDVELRCDPISGHTALYWYRQSLGQGLEFLIYFQGNSAPDKSGLPSDRFSAERTGGSVSTLTIQRTQQEDSAVYLCASSLARGTTNEKLFFGSGTQLSVL.

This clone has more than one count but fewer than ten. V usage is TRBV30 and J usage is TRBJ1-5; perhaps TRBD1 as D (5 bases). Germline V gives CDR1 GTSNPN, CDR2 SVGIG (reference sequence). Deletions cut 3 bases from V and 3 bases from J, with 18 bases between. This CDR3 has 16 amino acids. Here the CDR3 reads CAWRAPGLSYNQPQHF. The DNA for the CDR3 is TGTGCCTGGAGGGCCCCGGGACTGTCGTACAATCAGCCCCAGCATTTT.

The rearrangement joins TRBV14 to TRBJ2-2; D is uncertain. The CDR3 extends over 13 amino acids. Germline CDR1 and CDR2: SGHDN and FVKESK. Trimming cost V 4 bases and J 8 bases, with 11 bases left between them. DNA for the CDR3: TGTGCCAGCAGCCTAGCCGTTCTGGGGGAGCTGTTTTTT. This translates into CASSLAVLGELFF.

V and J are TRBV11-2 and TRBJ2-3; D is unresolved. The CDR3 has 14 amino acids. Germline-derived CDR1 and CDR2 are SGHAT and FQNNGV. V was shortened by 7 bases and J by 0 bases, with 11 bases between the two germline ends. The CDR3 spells CASKGLESTDTQYF. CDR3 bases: TGTGCCAGCAAAGGCCTAGAGAGCACAGATACGCAGTATTTT. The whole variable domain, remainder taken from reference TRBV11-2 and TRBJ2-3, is EAGVAQSPRYKIIEKRQSVAFWCNPISGHATLYWYQQILGQGPKLLIQFQNNGVVDDSQLPKDRFSAERLKGVDSTLKIQPAKLEDSAVYLCASKGLESTDTQYFGPGTRLTVL.

The CDR3 sequence: CASSLVVFDAVGTDTQYF. In DNA form, the CDR3 reads TGTGCCAGCAGCTTAGTGGTGTTTGACGCGGTCGGCACAGATACGCAGTATTTT. The genes are TRBV11-2 and TRBJ2-3; D unresolved. The CDR3 covers 18 residues. Germline V gene lookup returns CDR1 SGHAT and CDR2 FQNNGV. Trimming removed 1 base at V and 1 base at J, with 18 bases between.

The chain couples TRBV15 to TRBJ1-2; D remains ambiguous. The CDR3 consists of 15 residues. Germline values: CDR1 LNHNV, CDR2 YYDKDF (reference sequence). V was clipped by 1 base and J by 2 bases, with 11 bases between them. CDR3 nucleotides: TGTGCCACCAGCAGAGGAGTCGACTTAAACTATGGCTACACCTTC. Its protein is CATSRGVDLNYGYTF. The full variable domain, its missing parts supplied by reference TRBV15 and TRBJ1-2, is DAMVIQNPRYQVTQFGKPVTLSCSQTLNHNVMYWYQQKSSQAPKLLFHYYDKDFNNEADTPDNFQSRRPNTSFCFLDIRSPGLGDTAMYLCATSRGVDLNYGYTFGSGTRLTVV.

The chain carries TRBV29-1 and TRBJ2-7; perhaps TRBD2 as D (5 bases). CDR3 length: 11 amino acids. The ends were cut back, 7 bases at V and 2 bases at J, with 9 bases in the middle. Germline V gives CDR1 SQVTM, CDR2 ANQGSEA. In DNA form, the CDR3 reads TGCAGCGCCGCGGGTACCTACGAGCAGTACTTC. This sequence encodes CSAAGTYEQYF.